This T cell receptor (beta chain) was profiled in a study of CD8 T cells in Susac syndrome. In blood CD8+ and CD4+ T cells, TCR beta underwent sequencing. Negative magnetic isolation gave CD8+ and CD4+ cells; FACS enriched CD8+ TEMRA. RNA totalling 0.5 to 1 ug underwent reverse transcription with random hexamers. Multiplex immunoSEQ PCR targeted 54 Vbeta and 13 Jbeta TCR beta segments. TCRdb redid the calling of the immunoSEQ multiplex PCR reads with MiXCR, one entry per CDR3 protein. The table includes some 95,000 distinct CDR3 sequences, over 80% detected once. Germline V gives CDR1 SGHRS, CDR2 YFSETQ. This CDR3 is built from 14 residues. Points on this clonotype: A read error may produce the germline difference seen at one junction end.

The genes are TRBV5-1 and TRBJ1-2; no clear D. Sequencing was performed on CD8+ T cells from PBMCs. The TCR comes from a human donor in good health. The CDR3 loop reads CASSLGLFGYGYTF. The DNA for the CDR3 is TGCGCCAGCAGTTTGGGCCTTTTCGGGTATGGCTACACCTTC.